A single sample is the source of the 8 T cell receptor beta chains below, sequenced in a study of OX40 agonist ivuxolimab in advanced cancers. Libraries were built with the immunoSEQ multiplex PCR assay. As stored in TCRdb, this immuneACCESS dataset retains in-frame rearrangements with V and J assigned. A fraction of the clones does not appear; measured against another copy, unresolved V genes explain less than half of the discrepancy, and the remainder lacks a known reason. The sample table records about 14,000 clones; 80% of these occur just once. The top ten hold roughly 19% of the sample. The source material was CD4+ or CD8+ T cells sorted from blood, sampled in a trial of the OX40 agonist ivuxolimab. Receptors were obtained from an adult with an advanced solid tumor such as melanoma, head and neck, liver or kidney cancer.

This rearrangement joins TRBV7-4 to TRBJ2-7; D is perhaps TRBD2 (6 bases). V gave up 3 bases and J gave up 5 bases, with 29 bases separating them. Germline V gives CDR1 SGHVT, CDR2 SQSDAQ. The CDR3 length is 19 residues. The DNA of the CDR3 is TGTGCCAGCAGCTTGAACGGCCAACGGGGTAACGGGAGTAGCCACGAGCAGTACTTC. It translates to CASSLNGQRGNGSSHEQYF. The complete variable domain, with remaining parts taken from reference TRBV7-4 and TRBJ2-7, reads GAGVSQSPRYKVAKRGRDVALRCDSISGHVTLYWYRQTLGQGSEVLTYSQSDAQRDKSGRPSGRFSAERPERSVSTLKIQRTEQGDSAVYLCASSLNGQRGNGSSHEQYFGPGTRLTVT.

The V and J genes are TRBV5-1 and TRBJ2-7, with TRBD2 matching over 7 bases. V lost 5 bases, J lost 5 bases, and 4 bases stayed unmatched. The CDR3 consists of 12 residues. Per the germline V gene, CDR1 is SGHRS and CDR2 is YFSETQ. The CDR3 bases are TGCGCCAGCAGTGGACTAGTGAACGAGCAGTACTTC. Translated, it gives CASSGLVNEQYF.

This clone was observed once. The chain's CDR3 is CASSQSFRQVPSYSNQPQHF. The CDR3 DNA follows: TGTGCCAGCAGTCAGAGTTTTCGACAGGTCCCCTCTTATAGCAATCAGCCCCAGCATTTT. V gene TRBV7-8 combines with J gene TRBJ1-5; perhaps TRBD1 as D (6 bases). Germline V gene data show CDR1 as SGHVS and CDR2 as FQNEAQ. Deletions cut 6 bases from V and 0 bases from J, with 27 bases between. CDR3 length equals 20 residues.

The gene calls are TRBV29-1 and TRBJ1-2; D gene unclear. The CDR3 is 15 amino acids. Germline V gives CDR1 SQVTM, CDR2 ANQGSEA. Trimming removed 2 bases from V and 4 bases from J, with 17 bases in between. CDR3 DNA sequence: TGCAGCGTTGAAATTGAAGGGTCATACAGCTATGGCTACACCTTC. Encoded protein: CSVEIEGSYSYGYTF.

This clone was seen more than once but under ten times. The chain has TRBV11-1 and TRBJ1-2, with D perhaps matching TRBD1 (5 bases). V shed 5 bases and J shed 4 bases, with 11 bases lying between them. Germline V lookup: CDR1 SGHAT, CDR2 FQDESV (reference sequence). The CDR3 is made up of 13 amino acids. The chain's CDR3 is CASSRGPSYGYTF. Here the CDR3 DNA reads TGTGCCAGCAGCCGGGGACCCAGCTATGGCTACACCTTC.

The chain is built from TRBV10-2 and TRBJ2-7; 7 bases align to TRBD2. Trimming removed 6 bases from V and 0 bases from J; junction bases left unmatched: 11. This CDR3 has 16 amino acids. Germline CDR1 WSHSY, CDR2 SAAADI. The CDR3 bases are TGCGCCAGCAGGGGACTAACCCCCCAAAGCTCCTACGAGCAGTACTTC. It encodes CASRGLTPQSSYEQYF.

Remarks on this clone: It differs at one base from a far larger clone, so likely a read error. The V call is TRBV4-1, the J call TRBJ2-7; tentative D call: TRBD1 (6 bases). Per the germline V gene, CDR1 is MGHRA and CDR2 is YSYEKL. Trimming cost V 4 bases and J 0 bases, with 7 bases left between them. The CDR3 loop spans 13 amino acids. CDR3 loop: CASSRDNSYEQYF. As DNA, the CDR3 is TGCGCCAGCAGCCGGGACAACTCCTACGAGCAGTACTTC.

The V call is TRBV6-6, the J call TRBJ2-2; D unresolved. Germline CDR1 MNHNY, CDR2 SVGAGI (reference sequence). CDR3 length: 13 amino acids. V shed 5 bases and J shed 8 bases, with 12 bases lying between them. In DNA form, the CDR3 reads TGTGCCAGCAGTCTTTCTAGTCCGGGGGAGCTGTTTTTT. It codes for CASSLSSPGELFF.